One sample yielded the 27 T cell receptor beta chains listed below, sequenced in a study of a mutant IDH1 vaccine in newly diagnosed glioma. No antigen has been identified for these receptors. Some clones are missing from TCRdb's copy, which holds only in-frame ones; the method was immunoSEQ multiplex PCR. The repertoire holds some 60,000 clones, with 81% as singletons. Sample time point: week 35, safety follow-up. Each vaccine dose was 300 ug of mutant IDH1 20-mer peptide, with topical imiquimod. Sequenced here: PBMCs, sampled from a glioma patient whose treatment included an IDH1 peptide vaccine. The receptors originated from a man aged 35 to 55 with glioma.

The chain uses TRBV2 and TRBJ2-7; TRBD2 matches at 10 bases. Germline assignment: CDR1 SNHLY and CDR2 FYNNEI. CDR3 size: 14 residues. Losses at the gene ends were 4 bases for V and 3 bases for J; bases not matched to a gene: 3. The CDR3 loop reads CASSVASGSYEQYF. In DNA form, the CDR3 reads TGTGCCAGCAGTGTGGCTAGCGGGAGCTACGAGCAGTACTTC. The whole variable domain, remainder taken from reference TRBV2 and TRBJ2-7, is EPEVTQTPSHQVTQMGQEVILRCVPISNHLYFYWYRQILGQKVEFLVSFYNNEISEKSEIFDDQFSVERPDGSNFTLKIRSTKLEDSAMYFCASSVASGSYEQYFGPGTRLTVT.

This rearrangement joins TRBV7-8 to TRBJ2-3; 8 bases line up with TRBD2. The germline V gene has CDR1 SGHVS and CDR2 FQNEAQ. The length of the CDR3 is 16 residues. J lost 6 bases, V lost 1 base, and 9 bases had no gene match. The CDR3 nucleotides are TGTGCCAGCAGCTTAGGACCTCGGGGGGGCCGTGATACGCAGTATTTT. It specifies CASSLGPRGGRDTQYF. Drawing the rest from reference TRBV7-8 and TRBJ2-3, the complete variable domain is GAGVSQSPRYKVAKRGQDVALRCDPISGHVSLFWYQQALGQGPEFLTYFQNEAQLDKSGLPSDRFFAERPEGSVSTLKIQRTQQEDSAVYLCASSLGPRGGRDTQYFGPGTRLTVL.

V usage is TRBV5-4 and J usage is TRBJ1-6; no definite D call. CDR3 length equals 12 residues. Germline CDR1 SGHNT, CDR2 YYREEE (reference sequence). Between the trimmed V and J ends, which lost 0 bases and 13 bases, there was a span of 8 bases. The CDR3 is CASSLDLGPLHF. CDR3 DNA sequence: TGTGCCAGCAGCTTGGATCTAGGTCCCCTCCACTTT.

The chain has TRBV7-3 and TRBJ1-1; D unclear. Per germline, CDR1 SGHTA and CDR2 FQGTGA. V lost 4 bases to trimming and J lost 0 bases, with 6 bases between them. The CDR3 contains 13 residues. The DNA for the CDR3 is TGTGCCAGCAGCTCAAGGCTGAACACTGAAGCTTTCTTT. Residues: CASSSRLNTEAFF.

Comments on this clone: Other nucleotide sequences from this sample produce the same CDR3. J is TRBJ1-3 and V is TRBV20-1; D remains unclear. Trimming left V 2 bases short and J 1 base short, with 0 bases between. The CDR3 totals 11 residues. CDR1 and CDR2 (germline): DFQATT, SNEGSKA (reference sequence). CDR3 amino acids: CSARSGNTIYF. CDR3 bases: TGCAGTGCTAGATCTGGAAACACCATATATTTT.

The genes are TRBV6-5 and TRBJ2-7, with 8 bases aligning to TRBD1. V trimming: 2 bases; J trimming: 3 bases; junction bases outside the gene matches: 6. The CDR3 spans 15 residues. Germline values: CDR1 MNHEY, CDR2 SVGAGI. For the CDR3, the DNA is TGTGCCAGCAGTTACAGGGACAGGCCCTTCTACGAGCAGTACTTC. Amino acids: CASSYRDRPFYEQYF.

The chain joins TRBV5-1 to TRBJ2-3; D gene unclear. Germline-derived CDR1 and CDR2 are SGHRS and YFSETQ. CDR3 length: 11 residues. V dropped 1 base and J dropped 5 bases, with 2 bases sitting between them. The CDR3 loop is CASSLKDTQYF. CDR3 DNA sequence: TGCGCCAGCAGCTTGAAAGATACGCAGTATTTT.

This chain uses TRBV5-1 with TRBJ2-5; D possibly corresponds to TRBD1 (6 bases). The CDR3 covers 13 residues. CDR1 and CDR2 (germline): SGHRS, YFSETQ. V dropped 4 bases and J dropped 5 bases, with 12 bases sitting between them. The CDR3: CASSITGIETQYF. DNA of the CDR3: TGCGCCAGCAGCATAACAGGGATTGAGACCCAGTACTTC. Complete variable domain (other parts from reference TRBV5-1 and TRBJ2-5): KAGVTQTPRYLIKTRGQQVTLSCSPISGHRSVSWYQQTPGQGLQFLFEYFSETQRNKGNFPGRFSGRQFSNSRSEMNVSTLELGDSALYLCASSITGIETQYFGPGTRLLVL.

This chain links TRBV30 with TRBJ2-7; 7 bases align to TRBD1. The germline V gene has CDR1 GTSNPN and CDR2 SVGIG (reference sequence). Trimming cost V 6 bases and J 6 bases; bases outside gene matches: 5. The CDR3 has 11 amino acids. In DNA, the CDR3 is TGTGCCTGCCCACAGGGGTCCGAGCAGTACTTC. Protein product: CACPQGSEQYF.

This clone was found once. The CDR3 protein is CASSQGGLAGSSYNEQFF. The CDR3 bases are TGCGCCAGCAGCCAAGGAGGGTTAGCGGGAAGCTCCTACAATGAGCAGTTCTTC. The chain employs TRBV4-3 and TRBJ2-1; TRBD2 agrees at 8 bases. The CDR3 is 18 amino acids. The V gene end was trimmed by 1 base and the J gene end by 0 bases; junction bases not matched to a gene: 8. CDR1 and CDR2 (germline): LGHNA, YSLEER.

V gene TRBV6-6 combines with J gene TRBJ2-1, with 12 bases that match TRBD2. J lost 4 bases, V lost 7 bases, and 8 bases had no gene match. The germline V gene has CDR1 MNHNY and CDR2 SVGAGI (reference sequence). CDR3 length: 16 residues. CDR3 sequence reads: CASTTTTSGSYNEQFF. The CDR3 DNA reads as TGTGCCAGCACCACCACGACTAGCGGGAGTTACAATGAGCAGTTCTTC.

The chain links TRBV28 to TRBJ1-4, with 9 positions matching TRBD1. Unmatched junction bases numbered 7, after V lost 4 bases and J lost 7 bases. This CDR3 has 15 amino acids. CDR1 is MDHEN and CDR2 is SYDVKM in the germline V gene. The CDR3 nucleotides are TGTGCCAGCAGTTCTCCGGACAGGGGAGTTGAAAAACTGTTTTTT. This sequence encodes CASSSPDRGVEKLFF.

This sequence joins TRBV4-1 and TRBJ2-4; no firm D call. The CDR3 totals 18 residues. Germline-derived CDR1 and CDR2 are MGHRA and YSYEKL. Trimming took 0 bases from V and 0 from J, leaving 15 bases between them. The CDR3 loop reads CASSQDPWLLGAKNIQYF. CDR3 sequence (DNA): TGCGCCAGCAGCCAAGATCCTTGGCTCCTAGGAGCCAAAAACATTCAGTACTTC.

Here the CDR3 reads CASSNETVVANTGELFF. The CDR3 nucleotides are TGTGCCAGCAGCAACGAGACAGTAGTCGCGAACACCGGGGAGCTGTTTTTT. The rearrangement links TRBV21-1 to TRBJ2-2; TRBD1 is the table's D call and was not checked against the DNA. TRBV21-1 is a pseudogene segment. This CDR3 region has 17 residues.

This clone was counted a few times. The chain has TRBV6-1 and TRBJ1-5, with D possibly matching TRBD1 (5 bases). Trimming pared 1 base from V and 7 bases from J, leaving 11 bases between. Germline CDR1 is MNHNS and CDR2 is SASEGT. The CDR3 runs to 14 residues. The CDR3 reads CASSEGGEYQPQHF. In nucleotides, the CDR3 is TGTGCCAGCAGTGAAGGAGGGGAGTACCAGCCCCAGCATTTT.

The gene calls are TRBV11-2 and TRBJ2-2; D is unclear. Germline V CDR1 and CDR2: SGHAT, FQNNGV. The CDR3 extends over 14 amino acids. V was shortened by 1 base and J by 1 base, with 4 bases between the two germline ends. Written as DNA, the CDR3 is TGTGCCAGCAGCTTAGGATGGAACACCGGGGAGCTGTTTTTT. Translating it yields CASSLGWNTGELFF.

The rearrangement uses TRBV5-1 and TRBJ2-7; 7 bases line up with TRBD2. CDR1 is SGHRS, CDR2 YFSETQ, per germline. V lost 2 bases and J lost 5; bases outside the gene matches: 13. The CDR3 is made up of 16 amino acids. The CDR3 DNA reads TGCGCCAGCAGCTTAGACCTCCGGGGCGGGGGTGACGAGCAGTACTTC. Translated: CASSLDLRGGGDEQYF.

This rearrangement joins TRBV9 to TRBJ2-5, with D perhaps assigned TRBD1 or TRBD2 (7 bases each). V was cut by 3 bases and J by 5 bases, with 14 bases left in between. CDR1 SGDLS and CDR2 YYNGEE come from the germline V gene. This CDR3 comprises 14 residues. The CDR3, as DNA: TGTGCCAGCAGCGCAGGGGGGGGCTCCGAGACCCAGTACTTC. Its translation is CASSAGGGSETQYF.

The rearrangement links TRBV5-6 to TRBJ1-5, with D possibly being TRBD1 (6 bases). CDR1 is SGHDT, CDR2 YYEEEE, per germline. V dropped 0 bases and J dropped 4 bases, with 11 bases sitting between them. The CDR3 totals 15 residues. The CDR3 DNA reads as TGTGCCAGCAGCTTGGGATTAGGGACAAATCAGCCCCAGCATTTT. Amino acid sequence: CASSLGLGTNQPQHF.

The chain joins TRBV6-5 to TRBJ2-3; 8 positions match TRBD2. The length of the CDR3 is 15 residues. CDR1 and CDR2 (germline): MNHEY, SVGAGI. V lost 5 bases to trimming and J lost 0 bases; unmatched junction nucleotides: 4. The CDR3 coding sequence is TGTGCCAGCAGTCTTAGCGGGGAGAGCACAGATACGCAGTATTTT. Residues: CASSLSGESTDTQYF.

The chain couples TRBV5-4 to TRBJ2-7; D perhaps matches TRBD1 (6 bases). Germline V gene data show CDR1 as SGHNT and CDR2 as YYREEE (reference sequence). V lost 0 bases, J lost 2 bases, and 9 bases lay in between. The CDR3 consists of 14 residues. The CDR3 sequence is CASSLVQGPYEQYF. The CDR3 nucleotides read TGTGCCAGCAGCTTGGTACAGGGCCCCTACGAGCAGTACTTC.

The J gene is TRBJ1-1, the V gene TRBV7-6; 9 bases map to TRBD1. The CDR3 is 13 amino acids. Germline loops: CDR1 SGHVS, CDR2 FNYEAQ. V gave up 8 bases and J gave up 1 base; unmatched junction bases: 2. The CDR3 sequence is CASSGQGNTEAFF. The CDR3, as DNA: TGTGCCAGCTCGGGACAGGGGAACACTGAAGCTTTCTTT.

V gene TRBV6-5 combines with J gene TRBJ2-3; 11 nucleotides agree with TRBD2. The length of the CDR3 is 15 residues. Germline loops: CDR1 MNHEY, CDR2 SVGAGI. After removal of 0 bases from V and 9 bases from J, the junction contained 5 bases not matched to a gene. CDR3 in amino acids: CASSYSSRLAGTQYF. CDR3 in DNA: TGTGCCAGCAGTTACTCCAGTCGACTAGCGGGGACGCAGTATTTT.

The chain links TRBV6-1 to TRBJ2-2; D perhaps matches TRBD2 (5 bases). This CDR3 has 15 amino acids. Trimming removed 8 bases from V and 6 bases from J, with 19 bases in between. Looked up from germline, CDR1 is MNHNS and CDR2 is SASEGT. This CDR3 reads CASGQASLTPGELFF. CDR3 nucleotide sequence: TGTGCCAGCGGGCAGGCTAGCCTCACCCCCGGGGAGCTGTTTTTT.

CDR3 region: CASRDSRTDTQYF. Here the CDR3 DNA reads TGTGCCAGCCGGGACAGCCGGACAGATACGCAGTATTTT. V usage is TRBV19 and J usage is TRBJ2-3, with TRBD1 identical over 7 bases. Germline-derived CDR1 and CDR2 are LNHDA and SQIVND (reference sequence). The CDR3 contains 13 residues. V dropped 9 bases and J dropped 3; count of bases not matched to a gene: 6.

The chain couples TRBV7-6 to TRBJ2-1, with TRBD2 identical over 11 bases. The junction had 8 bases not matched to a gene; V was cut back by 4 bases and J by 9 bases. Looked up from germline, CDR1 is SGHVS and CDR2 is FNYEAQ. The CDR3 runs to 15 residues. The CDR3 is CASSSLAGGRGEQFF. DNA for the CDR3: TGTGCCAGCAGCTCTTTAGCGGGAGGGCGGGGTGAGCAGTTCTTC.

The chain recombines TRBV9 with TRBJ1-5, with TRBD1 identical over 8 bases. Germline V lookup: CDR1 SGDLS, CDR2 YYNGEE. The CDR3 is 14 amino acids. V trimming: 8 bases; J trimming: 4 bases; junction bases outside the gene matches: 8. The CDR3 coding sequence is TGTGCCAGGCTAGGACAGGGCCGAAATCAGCCCCAGCATTTT. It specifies CARLGQGRNQPQHF.